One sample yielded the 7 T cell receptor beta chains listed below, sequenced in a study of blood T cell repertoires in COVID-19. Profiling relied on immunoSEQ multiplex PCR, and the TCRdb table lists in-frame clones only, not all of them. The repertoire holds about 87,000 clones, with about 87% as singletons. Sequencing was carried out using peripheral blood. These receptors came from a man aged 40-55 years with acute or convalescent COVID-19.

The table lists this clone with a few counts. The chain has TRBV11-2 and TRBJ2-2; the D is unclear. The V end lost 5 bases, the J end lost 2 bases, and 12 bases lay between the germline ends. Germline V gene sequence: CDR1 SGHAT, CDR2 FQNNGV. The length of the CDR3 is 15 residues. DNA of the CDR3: TGTGCCAGCAGCCCCCAGGCGTCCAACACCGGGGAGCTGTTTTTT. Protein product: CASSPQASNTGELFF.

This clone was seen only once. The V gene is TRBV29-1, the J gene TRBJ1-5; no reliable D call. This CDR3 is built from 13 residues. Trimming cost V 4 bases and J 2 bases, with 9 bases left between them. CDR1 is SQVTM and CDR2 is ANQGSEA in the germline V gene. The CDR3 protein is CSVGEGGNQPQHF. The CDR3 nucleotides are TGCAGCGTTGGTGAGGGAGGCAATCAGCCCCAGCATTTT.

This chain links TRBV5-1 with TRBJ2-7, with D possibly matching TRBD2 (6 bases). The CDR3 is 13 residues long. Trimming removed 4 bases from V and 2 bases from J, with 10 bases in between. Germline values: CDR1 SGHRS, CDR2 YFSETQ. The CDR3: CASSLGGTYEQYF. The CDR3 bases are TGCGCCAGCAGCCTTGGAGGGACCTACGAGCAGTACTTC. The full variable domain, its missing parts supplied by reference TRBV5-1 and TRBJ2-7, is KAGVTQTPRYLIKTRGQQVTLSCSPISGHRSVSWYQQTPGQGLQFLFEYFSETQRNKGNFPGRFSGRQFSNSRSEMNVSTLELGDSALYLCASSLGGTYEQYFGPGTRLTVT.

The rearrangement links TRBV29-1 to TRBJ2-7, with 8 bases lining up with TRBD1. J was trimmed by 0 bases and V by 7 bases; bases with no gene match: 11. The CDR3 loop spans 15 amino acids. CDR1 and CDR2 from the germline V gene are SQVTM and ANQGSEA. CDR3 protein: CSAKTRTGSSYEQYF. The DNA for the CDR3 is TGCAGCGCTAAAACCCGGACAGGGAGCTCCTACGAGCAGTACTTC.

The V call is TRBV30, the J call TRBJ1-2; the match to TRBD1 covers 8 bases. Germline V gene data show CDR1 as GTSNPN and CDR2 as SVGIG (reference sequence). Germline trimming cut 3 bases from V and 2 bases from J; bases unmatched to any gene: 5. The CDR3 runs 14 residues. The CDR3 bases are TGTGCCTGGAGAGGAGACAGGGGAAACTATGGCTACACCTTC. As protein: CAWRGDRGNYGYTF.

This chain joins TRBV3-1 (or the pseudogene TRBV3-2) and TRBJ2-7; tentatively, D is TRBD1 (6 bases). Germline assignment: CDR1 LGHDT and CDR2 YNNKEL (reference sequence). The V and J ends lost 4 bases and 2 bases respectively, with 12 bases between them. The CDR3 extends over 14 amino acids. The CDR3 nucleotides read TGTGCCAGCAGCCGGGGACAAACGACCTACGAGCAGTACTTC. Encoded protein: CASSRGQTTYEQYF.

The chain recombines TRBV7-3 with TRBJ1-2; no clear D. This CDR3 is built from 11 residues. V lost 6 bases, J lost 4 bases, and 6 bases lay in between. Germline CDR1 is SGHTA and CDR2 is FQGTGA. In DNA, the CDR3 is TGTGCCAGCAGTAACGGCTATGGCTACACCTTC. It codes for CASSNGYGYTF.